This T cell receptor (beta chain) is from a study of cytomegalovirus exposure and HLA in healthy donors. With V trimmed by 3 bases and J by 4 bases, 6 bases remained unmatched. The CDR3 sequence is 15 residues long. Germline CDR1 reads KGHSH; CDR2 reads LQKENI. As regards this clone: Its antigen is undetermined.

The PCR had 60 Vbeta and 13 Jbeta primers. The method was immunoSEQ multiplex PCR; TCRdb's version includes in-frame clones alone and lacks a portion of them. This table has some 110,000 clones, 8% to 10% appearing once. Study-wide findings and caveats: In a later analysis, TCR beta V- and J-gene trimming showed a link to a missense DCLRE1C variant.

The chain has TRBV18 and TRBJ2-3, with 8 bases matching TRBD2. Sequencing was done on a sample of PBMCs. The receptor's source is a man aged 30-40 years in good health and CMV-seronegative. The CDR3: CASSPREGLADTQYF. CDR3 sequence (DNA): TGTGCCAGCTCACCCCGGGAGGGCCTTGCAGATACGCAGTATTTT.